The 28 T cell receptor beta chains below all came from one sample that was sequenced in a study of molecular identifiers for immune sequencing clone quantification. TCRdb re-derived calls from the PCR reads in MiXCR, one entry per CDR3 protein. The sample carries more than 250,000 distinct CDR3 sequences, about a fifth recorded once. The sample consisted of naive CD8+ T cells from blood, with Jurkat cell RNA spiked in. Indicated subset: FACS-sorted CD8+CD4-CCR7+CD45RA+ naive T cells. These receptors were obtained from a human donor in good health. Some libraries in this study had Jurkat cell RNA spiked in.

This clonotype was observed at least ten times. In DNA, the CDR3 is TGTGCCAGTAGCGGCGGGGGCAGAAGCAATCAGCCCCAGCATTTT. It encodes CASSGGGRSNQPQHF. The V and J genes are TRBV19 and TRBJ1-5; perhaps TRBD1 as D (6 bases). The V gene's germline CDR1 is LNHDA and CDR2 SQIVND (reference sequence). CDR3 size: 15 residues. V was cut by 6 bases and J by 1 base, with 13 bases left in between.

Only a few counts were recorded for this clonotype. This rearrangement joins TRBV4-3 to TRBJ1-1; D ambiguous. This CDR3 spans 16 amino acids. V gave up 1 base and J gave up 5 bases, with 17 bases separating them. The germline gives CDR1 LGHNA, CDR2 YSLEER. CDR3 in amino acids: CASSQGRVKGSTEAFF. CDR3 sequence (DNA): TGCGCCAGCAGCCAAGGAAGGGTCAAGGGAAGTACTGAAGCTTTCTTT.

This clonotype was detected a few times. The chain is built from TRBV4-3 and TRBJ2-3; D possibly corresponds to TRBD1 (6 bases). With 1 base removed from V and 4 bases from J, the gap between germline ends came to 18 bases. This CDR3 comprises 17 residues. Germline assignment: CDR1 LGHNA and CDR2 YSLEER. In DNA form, the CDR3 reads TGCGCCAGCAGCCAAGCCGGCGGCAGGGGAGTCCCAGATACGCAGTATTTT. Protein product: CASSQAGGRGVPDTQYF.

This clonotype was seen ten or more times. The gene calls are TRBV30 and TRBJ1-1; D remains ambiguous. The CDR3 is made up of 12 amino acids. Germline assignment: CDR1 GTSNPN and CDR2 SVGIG (reference sequence). The V and J ends lost 5 bases and 3 bases respectively, with 10 bases between them. CDR3 residues: CAWDGGDTEAFF. CDR3 nucleotide sequence: TGTGCCTGGGACGGTGGTGACACTGAAGCTTTCTTT.

As to this clonotype: Just one base apart from a much larger clone, this may be a read error. V and J are TRBV20-1 and TRBJ2-1; 9 nucleotides match TRBD2. The CDR3 loop spans 17 amino acids. Germline V gene sequence: CDR1 DFQATT, CDR2 SNEGSKA (reference sequence). The CDR3 is CGAPDQIAGVGSGEQFF. The CDR3, as DNA: TGCGGTGCTCCCGACCAAATAGCGGGGGTAGGGTCGGGTGAGCAGTTCTTC.

This clonotype was picked up many times. The chain couples TRBV12-3 or TRBV12-4 to TRBJ2-7; D is unresolved. This CDR3 comprises 14 residues. Trimming took 3 bases from V and 5 from J, leaving 14 bases between them. CDR3 region: CASSFRPTNHEQYF. The CDR3 region has the DNA TGTGCCAGCAGTTTTAGGCCCACAAACCACGAGCAGTACTTC.

This clonotype was picked up many times. The gene calls are TRBV30 and TRBJ1-1; no clear D. Germline CDR1 is GTSNPN and CDR2 is SVGIG (reference sequence). Trimming removed 3 bases from V and 1 base from J, with 6 bases in between. The CDR3 sequence is 12 residues long. CDR3 protein: CAWSDWNTEAFF. CDR3 coding DNA: TGTGCCTGGAGCGATTGGAACACTGAAGCTTTCTTT. Combining the CDR3 with reference TRBV30 and TRBJ1-1 gives the whole variable domain SQTIHQWPATLVQPVGSPLSLECTVEGTSNPNLYWYRQAAGRGLQLLFYSVGIGQISSEVPQNLSASRPQDRQFILSSKKLLLSDSGFYLCAWSDWNTEAFFGQGTRLTVV.

V usage is TRBV4-1 and J usage is TRBJ2-3; 10 nucleotides align to TRBD2. The CDR3 covers 18 residues. Trimming at V came to 4 bases and at J to 2 bases, leaving 12 bases not matched to a gene. CDR1 is MGHRA and CDR2 is YSYEKL in the germline V gene. CDR3 DNA sequence: TGCGCCAGCAGCCGCCAAGCGGGAGGGCTCGGAGACACAGATACGCAGTATTTT. Amino acid sequence: CASSRQAGGLGDTDTQYF.

The chain has TRBV9 and TRBJ2-3; 10 nucleotides match TRBD2. The CDR3 sequence is 17 residues long. Trimming at V came to 2 bases and at J to 2 bases, leaving 8 bases not matched to a gene. Germline V gene sequence: CDR1 SGDLS, CDR2 YYNGEE. The CDR3 region is CASSVLLAGDNTDTQYF. CDR3 DNA: TGTGCCAGCAGCGTCTTGCTAGCGGGAGATAACACAGATACGCAGTATTTT. The entire variable domain, with the rest obtained from reference TRBV9 and TRBJ2-3, is as follows: DSGVTQTPKHLITATGQRVTLRCSPRSGDLSVYWYQQSLDQGLQFLIQYYNGEERAKGNILERFSAQQFPDLHSELNLSSLELGDSALYFCASSVLLAGDNTDTQYFGPGTRLTVL.

This clonotype was counted at least ten times. The J gene is TRBJ2-7, the V gene TRBV29-1; D possibly matches TRBD1 or TRBD2 (5 bases each). The CDR3 is 14 amino acids. Germline loops: CDR1 SQVTM, CDR2 ANQGSEA. V lost 4 bases and J 5 bases, leaving 18 bases between the germline ends. The CDR3, as DNA: TGCAGCGTTGCCGGGACCTACCTTAGGGACGAGCAGTACTTC. This codes for CSVAGTYLRDEQYF.

Ten or more counts support this clonotype. The J gene is TRBJ2-7, the V gene TRBV20-1; no clear D gene. Germline V CDR1 and CDR2: DFQATT, SNEGSKA (reference sequence). CDR3 size: 11 residues. V was pared by 4 bases and J by 0 bases, with 4 bases between. CDR3 residues: CSATSSYEQYF. The CDR3 DNA reads TGCAGTGCTACGTCCTCCTACGAGCAGTACTTC.

This clonotype is a singleton in its sample. A much bigger clone sits one base away, suggesting this may be a read error. The chain combines TRBV6-5 with TRBJ2-1, with a weak D call TRBD1 (6 bases). Trimming cost V 4 bases and J 9 bases, with 16 bases left between them. The CDR3 is made up of 14 amino acids. CDR1 and CDR2 from the germline V gene are MNHEY and SVGAGI. CDR3 protein: CASSSSGAGVEQFF. The CDR3 DNA reads as TGTGCCAGCAGTTCCTCCGGGGCAGGGGTTGAGCAGTTCTTC.

The table lists this clonotype with a few counts. The V gene is TRBV10-3, the J gene TRBJ2-3; D call uncertain. Looked up from germline, CDR1 is ENHRY and CDR2 is SYGVKD. CDR3 length: 15 amino acids. The V gene lost 4 bases and the J gene lost 2 bases, with 13 bases spanning the gap. The CDR3 is CAISGTVHSTDTQYF. The CDR3 DNA reads as TGTGCCATCAGTGGGACCGTACACTCCACAGATACGCAGTATTTT.

This clonotype was detected only a few times. J is TRBJ1-1 and V is TRBV4-1, with 10 bases matching TRBD1. Trimming took 3 bases from V and 3 from J; bases not matched to a gene: 7. The CDR3 has 16 residues. Germline-derived CDR1 and CDR2 are MGHRA and YSYEKL. CDR3 in amino acids: CASSQGTGDVDTEAFF. CDR3 DNA: TGCGCCAGCAGCCAGGGGACAGGGGACGTCGACACTGAAGCTTTCTTT.

This clonotype has ten or more counts. The chain is built from TRBV9 and TRBJ2-3, with 12 bases that match TRBD2. V lost 5 bases and J lost 0; bases outside the gene matches: 4. This CDR3 is built from 16 residues. CDR1 is SGDLS and CDR2 is YYNGEE in the germline V gene. CDR3 protein: CASRGGTSGSTDTQYF. CDR3 bases: TGTGCCAGCAGGGGCGGGACTAGCGGGAGCACAGATACGCAGTATTTT. Full variable domain (missing parts from reference TRBV9 and TRBJ2-3): DSGVTQTPKHLITATGQRVTLRCSPRSGDLSVYWYQQSLDQGLQFLIQYYNGEERAKGNILERFSAQQFPDLHSELNLSSLELGDSALYFCASRGGTSGSTDTQYFGPGTRLTVL.

This clonotype was seen a few times. CDR3 loop: CASSYSAQTMNTEAFF. Written as DNA, the CDR3 is TGTGCCAGCAGTTACTCGGCACAGACCATGAACACTGAAGCTTTCTTT. The chain is built from TRBV6-2 or TRBV6-3 and TRBJ1-1, with D uncertain. CDR1 and CDR2 from the germline V gene are MNHEY and SVGEGT. The ends were cut back, 0 bases at V and 0 bases at J, with 11 bases in the middle. This CDR3 has 16 amino acids.

This clonotype was counted ten times or more. This chain joins TRBV9 and TRBJ1-1; TRBD1 might be the D (5 bases). This CDR3 comprises 15 residues. Trimming stripped 2 bases from V and 2 bases from J, with 13 bases between. From germline, CDR1 is SGDLS and CDR2 YYNGEE. CDR3 loop: CASSVDSNKNTEAFF. In DNA, the CDR3 is TGTGCCAGCAGCGTCGACAGCAATAAAAACACTGAAGCTTTCTTT.

This clonotype has at least ten counts. The V call is TRBV20-1, the J call TRBJ1-1; TRBD1 matches 9 bases. After removal of 2 bases from V and 8 bases from J, the junction contained 9 bases not matched to a gene. CDR1 and CDR2 from the germline V gene are DFQATT and SNEGSKA (reference sequence). The CDR3 length is 14 residues. CDR3 coding DNA: TGCAGTGCTAGACAGGGGACAGGGTGGGGGGAAGCTTTCTTT. Its translation is CSARQGTGWGEAFF.

There are many counts of this clonotype. The genes are TRBV5-5 and TRBJ2-5, with a weak D call TRBD1 (6 bases). Germline V CDR1 and CDR2: SGHKS, YYEKEE (reference sequence). The CDR3 extends over 17 amino acids. Trimming shortened V by 4 bases and J by 2 bases, and 21 bases separated the two germline ends. In DNA form, the CDR3 reads TGTGCCAGCAGCCATACTCCGACTGACAGGTTACAAGAGACCCAGTACTTC. Its protein is CASSHTPTDRLQETQYF.

Note on this clonotype: A read error may account for a junction end that differs from germline. The rearrangement links TRBV6-5 to TRBJ1-1; 9 bases are shared with TRBD1. The CDR3 loop spans 14 amino acids. Germline CDR1 MNHEY, CDR2 SVGAGI. In DNA, the CDR3 is TGTGCCAGCAGTTACTCCGGACAGGGGCGGTCGGCTCTCTTT. This translates into CASSYSGQGRSALF.

This clonotype was detected many times. The genes are TRBV9 and TRBJ2-6; no clear D gene. The CDR3 is 13 amino acids. The germline CDR1 and CDR2 sequences are SGDLS and YYNGEE. Between the trimmed V and J ends, which lost 6 bases and 0 bases, there was a span of 4 bases. CDR3 in DNA: TGTGCCAGCACTATCTCTGGGGCCAACGTCCTGACTTTC. It translates to CASTISGANVLTF. Full variable domain (outside the CDR3, taken from reference TRBV9 and TRBJ2-6): DSGVTQTPKHLITATGQRVTLRCSPRSGDLSVYWYQQSLDQGLQFLIQYYNGEERAKGNILERFSAQQFPDLHSELNLSSLELGDSALYFCASTISGANVLTFGAGSRLTVL.

This clonotype was counted between two and nine times. The V gene is TRBV30, the J gene TRBJ2-7, with TRBD2 matching over 11 bases. This CDR3 has 15 amino acids. Losses at the gene ends were 4 bases for V and 4 bases for J; bases not matched to a gene: 9. Germline loops: CDR1 GTSNPN, CDR2 SVGIG (reference sequence). Written as DNA, the CDR3 is TGTGCCTGGACCGGACTAGCGGGTCCGTCGTACGAGCAGTACTTC. This translates into CAWTGLAGPSYEQYF.

This clonotype was seen just once. A much larger clone differs from this one at a single base, so this may be a read error. The V and J genes are TRBV10-3 and TRBJ2-7; the D is unclear. The germline V gene encodes CDR1 ENHRY and CDR2 SYGVKD. This CDR3 is 14 amino acids long. CDR3 in amino acids: CAVSEHETHYEQYF. The CDR3 DNA reads TGTGCCGTCAGTGAGCACGAGACTCACTACGAGCAGTACTTC.

This clonotype was picked up many times. The rearrangement links TRBV7-2 to TRBJ2-6; D is perhaps TRBD1 (5 bases). The CDR3 has 18 residues. CDR1 is SGHTA, CDR2 FQGNSA, per germline. The V end was cut by 1 base, the J end by 0 bases, with 13 bases between. CDR3 sequence (DNA): TGTGCCAGCAGCTTAGATATTGACAGACCCTCTGGGGCCAACGTCCTGACTTTC. This gives the protein CASSLDIDRPSGANVLTF.

This clonotype was detected only a few times. Mismatch with germline at one junction end may stem from a read error. The chain employs TRBV7-9 and TRBJ2-7; D is ambiguous. The germline V gene has CDR1 SEHNR and CDR2 FQNEAQ (reference sequence). The length of the CDR3 is 13 residues. The CDR3 bases are TGTGCCGGCAGCTTAACTCTCGTTGACGAGCAGTACTTC. This gives the protein CAGSLTLVDEQYF.

As regards this clonotype: This may stem from a read error, because a much larger clone lies one nucleotide away. V and J are TRBV11-2 and TRBJ2-3; either TRBD1 or TRBD2 may fit D (5 bases each). The CDR3 runs to 16 residues. CDR1 and CDR2 (germline): SGHAT, FQNNGV. CDR3 region: CASSLEGYSSTGTQYF. CDR3 coding DNA: TGTGCCAGCAGCTTAGAAGGATACTCTAGCACAGGTACGCAGTATTTT.

V and J are TRBV6-1 and TRBJ2-7, with D possibly TRBD1 on 5 matching bases. Trimming shortened V by 2 bases and J by 0 bases, and 11 bases separated the two germline ends. CDR1 MNHNS and CDR2 SASEGT come from the germline V gene. CDR3 size: 15 residues. In DNA, the CDR3 is TGTGCCAGCAGTGAAAGCTCAGGGCTCTCCTACGAGCAGTACTTC. Its translation is CASSESSGLSYEQYF.

The table lists this clonotype with a few counts. The chain links TRBV2 to TRBJ2-5, with TRBD2 matching over 8 bases. Germline CDR1 reads SNHLY; CDR2 reads FYNNEI. J was trimmed by 0 bases and V by 10 bases; bases with no gene match: 4. This CDR3 has 13 residues. The DNA for the CDR3 is TGTGCCAAAAAGCGGGGGAACCAAGAGACCCAGTACTTC. Protein product: CAKKRGNQETQYF.